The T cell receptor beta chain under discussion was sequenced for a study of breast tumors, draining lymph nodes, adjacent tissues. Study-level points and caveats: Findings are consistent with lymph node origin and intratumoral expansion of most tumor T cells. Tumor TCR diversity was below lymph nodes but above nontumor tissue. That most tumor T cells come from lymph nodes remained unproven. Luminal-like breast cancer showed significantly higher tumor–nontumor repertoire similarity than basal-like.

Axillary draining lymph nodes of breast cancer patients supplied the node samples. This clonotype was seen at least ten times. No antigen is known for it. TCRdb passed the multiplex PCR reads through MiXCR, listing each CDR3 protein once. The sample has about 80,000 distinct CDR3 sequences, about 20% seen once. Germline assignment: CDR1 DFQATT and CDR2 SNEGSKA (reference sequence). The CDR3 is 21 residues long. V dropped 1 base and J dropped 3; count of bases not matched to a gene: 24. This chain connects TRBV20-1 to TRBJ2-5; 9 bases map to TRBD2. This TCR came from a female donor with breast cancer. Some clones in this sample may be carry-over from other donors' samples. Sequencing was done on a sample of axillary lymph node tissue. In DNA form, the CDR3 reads TGCAGTGCTAGAGTAGGGTCCCTTTACGGTCTAGCGGGGATGAGGGAAGAGACCCAGTACTTC. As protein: CSARVGSLYGLAGMREETQYF.